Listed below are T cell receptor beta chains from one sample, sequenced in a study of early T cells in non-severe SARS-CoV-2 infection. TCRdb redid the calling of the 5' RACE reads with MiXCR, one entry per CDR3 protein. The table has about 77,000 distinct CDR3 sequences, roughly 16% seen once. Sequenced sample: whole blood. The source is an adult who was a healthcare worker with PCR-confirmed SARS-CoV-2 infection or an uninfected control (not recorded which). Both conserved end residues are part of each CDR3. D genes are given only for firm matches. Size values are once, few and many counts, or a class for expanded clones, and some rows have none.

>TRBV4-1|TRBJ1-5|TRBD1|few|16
CASSQEGTGLYQPQHF
TGCGCCAGCAGCCAAGAAGGGACAGGGTTATATCAGCCCCAGCATTTT
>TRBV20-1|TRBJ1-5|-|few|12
CSASRSNQPQHF
TGCAGTGCTAGTAGAAGTAACCAGCCCCAGCATTTT
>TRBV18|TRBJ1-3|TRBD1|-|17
CASSPGGQGSSGNTIYF
TGTGCCAGCTCACCTGGCGGACAGGGATCCTCTGGAAACACCATATATTTT
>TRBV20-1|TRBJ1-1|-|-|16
CSARRTLGGPRTEAFF
TGCAGTGCTAGGAGGACGCTGGGGGGCCCCCGCACTGAAGCTTTCTTT
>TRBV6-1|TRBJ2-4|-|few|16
CASSEGHTLAKNIQYF
TGTGCCAGCAGTGAAGGACACACCCTGGCCAAAAACATTCAGTACTTC
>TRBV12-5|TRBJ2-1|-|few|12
CASREEVGEQFF
TGTGCTAGTAGAGAAGAGGTGGGTGAGCAGTTCTTC
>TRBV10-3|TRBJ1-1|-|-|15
CAISDDGRANTEAFF
TGTGCCATCAGTGATGACGGCCGGGCCAACACTGAAGCTTTCTTT
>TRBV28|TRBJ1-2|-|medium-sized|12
CASFWTHYGYTF
TGTGCCAGCTTTTGGACCCACTATGGCTACACCTTC
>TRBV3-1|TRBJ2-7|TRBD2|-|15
CASRPTSGPPYEQYF
TGTGCCAGCAGACCGACTAGCGGCCCCCCCTACGAGCAGTACTTC
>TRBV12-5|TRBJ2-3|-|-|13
CASRFWGGDTQYF
TGTGCTAGTCGTTTTTGGGGCGGAGATACGCAGTATTTT
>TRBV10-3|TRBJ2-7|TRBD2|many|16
CAISVAGAGASYEQYF
TGTGCCATCAGTGTAGCCGGCGCGGGAGCCTCCTACGAGCAGTACTTC
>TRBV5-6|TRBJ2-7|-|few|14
CASSYWEKSYEQYF
TGTGCCAGCAGCTATTGGGAAAAAAGCTACGAGCAGTACTTC
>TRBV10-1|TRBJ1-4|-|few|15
CASSVSARNGEKLFF
TGCGCCAGCAGTGTTTCGGCACGTAATGGGGAAAAACTGTTTTTT
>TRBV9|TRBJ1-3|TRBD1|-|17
CASSVGKGTGFPTTIYF
TGTGCCAGCAGCGTAGGAAAGGGGACAGGGTTTCCGACCACCATATATTTT
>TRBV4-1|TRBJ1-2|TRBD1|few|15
CASSQDTGGLYGYTF
TGCGCCAGCAGCCAAGATACAGGGGGGCTATATGGCTACACCTTC
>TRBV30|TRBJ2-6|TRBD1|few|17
CAWSVRDRGSGANVLTF
TGTGCCTGGAGTGTCCGGGACAGAGGCTCTGGGGCCAACGTCCTGACTTTC
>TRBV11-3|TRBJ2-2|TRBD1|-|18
CASSGRDRVTPNTGELFF
TGTGCCAGCAGCGGCCGGGACAGGGTAACCCCGAACACCGGGGAGCTGTTTTTT
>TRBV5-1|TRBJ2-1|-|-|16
CASSLIGGRSYNEQFF
TGCGCCAGCAGCTTAATAGGGGGGAGATCCTACAATGAGCAGTTCTTC
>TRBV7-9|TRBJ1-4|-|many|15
CASSSRSGEEEKLFF
TGTGCCAGCAGCTCAAGGTCCGGCGAAGAGGAAAAACTGTTTTTT
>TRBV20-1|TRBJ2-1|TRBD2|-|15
CSARETLGLASEQFF
TGCAGTGCTAGAGAGACCCTCGGACTAGCTAGTGAGCAGTTCTTC
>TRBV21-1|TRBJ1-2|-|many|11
CASRGRDGYTF
TGTGCCAGTCGTGGACGGGATGGCTACACCTTC
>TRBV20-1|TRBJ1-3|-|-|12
CSATEGGNTIYF
TGCAGTGCTACGGAGGGAGGAAACACCATATATTTT
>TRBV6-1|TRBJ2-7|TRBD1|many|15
CASSEAGTGPHEQYF
TGTGCCAGCAGTGAAGCGGGGACAGGGCCCCACGAGCAGTACTTC
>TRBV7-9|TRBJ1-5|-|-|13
CASSLTSHQPQHF
TGTGCCAGCAGCTTAACCAGTCATCAGCCCCAGCATTTT
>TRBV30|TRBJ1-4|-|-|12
CAWSQAREKLFF
TGTGCCTGGAGTCAGGCCCGAGAAAAACTGTTTTTT
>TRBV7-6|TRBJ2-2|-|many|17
CASSYIPRGADTGELFF
TGTGCCAGCAGCTATATCCCCCGGGGGGCGGACACCGGGGAGCTGTTTTTT
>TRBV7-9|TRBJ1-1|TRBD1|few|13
CASSFSGQAEAFF
TGTGCCAGCAGCTTTTCAGGACAGGCTGAAGCTTTCTTT
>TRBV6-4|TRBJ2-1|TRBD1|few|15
CASSSQGVSVNEQFF
TGTGCCAGCAGTTCGCAGGGGGTATCTGTTAATGAGCAGTTCTTC
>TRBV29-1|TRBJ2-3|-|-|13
CSVAPGSMNTQYF
TGCAGCGTTGCACCTGGGAGTATGAATACGCAGTATTTT
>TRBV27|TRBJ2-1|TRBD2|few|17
CASSAYRLAGFWNEQFF
TGTGCCAGCAGTGCCTATAGACTAGCGGGGTTTTGGAATGAGCAGTTCTTC
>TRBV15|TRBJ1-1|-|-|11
CASGRATEAFF
TGTGCCTCCGGCCGGGCCACTGAAGCTTTCTTT
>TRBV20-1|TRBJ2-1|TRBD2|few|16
CSASSPSGRSYNEQFF
TGCAGTGCTTCTTCACCTAGCGGGCGCTCCTACAATGAGCAGTTCTTC
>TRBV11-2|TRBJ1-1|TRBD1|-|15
CASSDWTGLVTEAFF
TGTGCCAGCAGCGACTGGACAGGTTTGGTTACTGAAGCTTTCTTT
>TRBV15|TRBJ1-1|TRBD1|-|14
CATSTGQGPTEAFF
TGTGCCACCAGCACTGGACAGGGACCCACTGAAGCTTTCTTT
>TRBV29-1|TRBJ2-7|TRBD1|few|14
CSVKTGTAIYEQYF
TGCAGCGTTAAAACCGGGACAGCGATCTACGAGCAGTACTTC
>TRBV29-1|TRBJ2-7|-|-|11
CSVDRGDEQYF
TGCAGCGTTGACAGGGGGGACGAGCAGTACTTC
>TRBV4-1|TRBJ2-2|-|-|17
CASSQDGLVLNTGELFF
TGCGCCAGCAGCCAAGACGGGCTAGTGTTAAACACCGGGGAGCTGTTTTTT
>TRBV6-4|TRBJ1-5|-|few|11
CASSDRQPQHF
TGTGCCAGCAGTGACAGACAGCCCCAGCATTTT
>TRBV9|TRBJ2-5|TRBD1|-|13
CASSGGTAETQYF
TGTGCCAGCAGCGGGGGGACAGCGGAGACCCAGTACTTC